The 26 T cell receptor beta chains below all came from one sample that was sequenced in a study of early T cells in non-severe SARS-CoV-2 infection. Each CDR3 protein gets one entry after TCRdb re-called the 5' RACE reads with MiXCR. The data contain tens of thousands of distinct CDR3 sequences, 6% to 7% of them singletons. Sample: whole blood, taken at baseline. The receptors come from an adult who was a healthcare worker with PCR-confirmed SARS-CoV-2 infection or an uninfected control (not recorded which).

At least ten counts were recorded for this clonotype. The chain is built from TRBV7-3 and TRBJ1-1, with D unclear. CDR1 is SGHTA and CDR2 is FQGTGA in the germline V gene. The CDR3 is made up of 15 amino acids. The V and J ends lost 0 bases and 1 base respectively, with 9 bases between them. CDR3 nucleotide sequence: TGTGCCAGCAGCTTAACGAGCGATAAGAACACTGAAGCTTTCTTT. Encoded protein: CASSLTSDKNTEAFF.

This clonotype was observed many times. This sequence joins TRBV2 and TRBJ2-1; D not certain. CDR3 length: 13 residues. The ends were cut back, 4 bases at V and 4 bases at J, with 8 bases in the middle. Germline assignment: CDR1 SNHLY and CDR2 FYNNEI. In DNA, the CDR3 is TGTGCCAGCAGTGTTGGGCGGTACAATGAGCAGTTCTTC. This gives the protein CASSVGRYNEQFF.

This clonotype has a count of ten or more. The chain joins TRBV28 to TRBJ2-7; TRBD2 agrees at 7 bases. Germline assignment: CDR1 MDHEN and CDR2 SYDVKM. V lost 2 bases and J lost 7; bases outside the gene matches: 5. This CDR3 contains 13 residues. The CDR3 loop reads CASSLPTSREQYF. The CDR3 DNA reads as TGTGCCAGCAGTTTACCGACTAGCAGGGAGCAGTACTTC.

The genes are TRBV7-2 and TRBJ2-7; 7 nucleotides match TRBD1. With V trimmed by 5 bases and J by 2 bases, 6 bases remained unmatched. The CDR3 contains 14 residues. The V gene's germline CDR1 is SGHTA and CDR2 FQGNSA. In nucleotides, the CDR3 is TGTGCCAGCAGCATTTGGGACAGTGCCTACGAGCAGTACTTC. Its translation is CASSIWDSAYEQYF.

This clonotype has at least ten counts. The rearrangement uses TRBV20-1 and TRBJ1-2; 7 bases map to TRBD1. CDR1 DFQATT and CDR2 SNEGSKA come from the germline V gene (reference sequence). The CDR3 length is 12 residues. V gave up 5 bases and J gave up 4 bases; unmatched junction bases: 4. DNA for the CDR3: TGCAGTGCTCACGGGACAGCCTATGGCTACACCTTC. Translated: CSAHGTAYGYTF.

This clonotype was counted many times. V and J are TRBV4-1 and TRBJ2-1; possibly TRBD1 or TRBD2 for D (6 bases each). The CDR3 has 14 residues. Germline CDR1 reads MGHRA; CDR2 reads YSYEKL. Trimming shortened V by 1 base and J by 7 bases, and 11 bases separated the two germline ends. CDR3 sequence reads: CASSQVGGRNEQFF. The DNA of the CDR3 is TGCGCCAGCAGCCAAGTTGGGGGGCGAAATGAGCAGTTCTTC.

The V and J genes are TRBV12-3 or TRBV12-4 and TRBJ1-1; no reliable D call. This CDR3 has 14 residues. Trimming cost V 2 bases and J 0 bases, with 7 bases left between them. CDR3 protein: CASSLNRMNTEAFF. The CDR3 DNA is TGTGCCAGCAGTTTAAACAGAATGAACACTGAAGCTTTCTTT.

The sample holds a few counts of this clonotype. The CDR3 sequence is CASSRAVASYEQYF. For the CDR3, the DNA is TGTGCCAGTAGTCGGGCGGTGGCCTCCTACGAGCAGTACTTC. This sequence joins TRBV19 and TRBJ2-7; D unresolved. Per germline, CDR1 LNHDA and CDR2 SQIVND (reference sequence). The CDR3 contains 14 residues. Between the trimmed V and J ends, which lost 5 bases and 0 bases, there was a span of 11 bases. Supplemented by reference TRBV19 and TRBJ2-7, the full variable domain reads DGGITQSPKYLFRKEGQNVTLSCEQNLNHDAMYWYRQDPGQGLRLIYYSQIVNDFQKGDIAEGYSVSREKKESFPLTVTSAQKNPTAFYLCASSRAVASYEQYFGPGTRLTVT.

This clonotype was seen repeatedly, ten times or more. The chain combines TRBV2 with TRBJ2-5; 7 bases are shared with TRBD1. CDR1 and CDR2 (germline): SNHLY, FYNNEI. V dropped 8 bases and J dropped 5; count of bases not matched to a gene: 11. The CDR3 contains 14 residues. CDR3 sequence: CASSNRGPGETQYF. As DNA, the CDR3 is TGTGCCAGCTCGAACAGGGGACCGGGTGAGACCCAGTACTTC.

This clonotype was recorded at least ten times. This rearrangement joins TRBV7-6 to TRBJ2-2, with D unresolved. The length of the CDR3 is 16 residues. Germline V gene sequence: CDR1 SGHVS, CDR2 FNYEAQ. With 1 base removed from V and 1 base from J, the gap between germline ends came to 10 bases. The CDR3 DNA reads TGTGCCAGCAGCTTAGGTGGGCACCAGAACACCGGGGAGCTGTTTTTT. Protein: CASSLGGHQNTGELFF. The variable domain in full, with the rest retrieved from reference TRBV7-6 and TRBJ2-2, is GAGVSQSPRYKVTKRGQDVALRCDPISGHVSLYWYRQALGQGPEFLTYFNYEAQQDKSGLPNDRFSAERPEGSISTLTIQRTEQRDSAMYRCASSLGGHQNTGELFFGEGSRLTVL.

CDR3 region: CSVVTYNEQFF. Written as DNA, the CDR3 is TGCAGCGTTGTAACTTACAATGAGCAGTTCTTC. The chain is built from TRBV29-1 and TRBJ2-1; D is unclear. The CDR3 covers 11 residues. Germline V gene data show CDR1 as SQVTM and CDR2 as ANQGSEA. The V end lost 4 bases, the J end lost 4 bases, and 5 bases lay between the germline ends.

In this sample, this clonotype turned up a few times. The V and J genes are TRBV5-5 and TRBJ1-4; TRBD1 matches at 7 bases. CDR1 is SGHKS and CDR2 is YYEKEE in the germline V gene (reference sequence). V dropped 6 bases and J dropped 5; count of bases not matched to a gene: 7. The CDR3 spans 14 residues. CDR3 sequence (DNA): TGTGCCAGCACCAACAGGGGAGGAAATGAAAAACTGTTTTTT. This codes for CASTNRGGNEKLFF.

This clonotype was seen a few times. This sequence joins TRBV20-1 and TRBJ2-7; 12 nucleotides line up with TRBD2. The CDR3 has 14 residues. V was pared by 5 bases and J by 7 bases, with 9 bases of the junction left unmatched. Germline V gene sequence: CDR1 DFQATT, CDR2 SNEGSKA (reference sequence). CDR3 DNA sequence: TGCAGTGCTTCCCGAGGAACTAGCGGGGGGGAGCAGTACTTC. Its protein is CSASRGTSGGEQYF.

This clonotype was seen more than once but under ten times. This chain joins TRBV30 and TRBJ2-5; 9 positions agree with TRBD2. The CDR3 spans 16 residues. Germline V CDR1 and CDR2: GTSNPN, SVGIG (reference sequence). The V segment lost 1 base and the J segment 1 base; nucleotides outside the gene matches: 7. Here the CDR3 DNA reads TGTGCCTGGAGTGGAATACTAGCGGGTTCCCAAGAGACCCAGTACTTC. As protein: CAWSGILAGSQETQYF.

This clonotype was counted only a few times. V usage is TRBV6-2 or TRBV6-3 and J usage is TRBJ2-1, with a tentative D call TRBD2 (6 bases). The germline V gene encodes CDR1 MNHEY and CDR2 SVGEGT. The germline V and J ends were trimmed by 4 bases and 3 bases, with 10 bases remaining between them. The CDR3 extends over 14 amino acids. The CDR3 DNA follows: TGTGCCAGCAGTTGGGCTAGCGTCTACAATGAGCAGTTCTTC. Its protein product is CASSWASVYNEQFF.

This clonotype came up many times. The rearrangement joins TRBV12-3 or TRBV12-4 to TRBJ1-1; D is unclear. Trimming removed 7 bases at V and 6 bases at J, with 9 bases between. The CDR3 consists of 11 residues. The CDR3 DNA reads TGTGCCAGCAAGCGGTGGGCTGAAGCTTTCTTT. Amino acids: CASKRWAEAFF.

This clonotype has a count of ten or more. This chain joins TRBV6-2 or TRBV6-3 and TRBJ2-7; 7 bases fit TRBD2. Trimming took 6 bases from V and 6 from J; bases not matched to a gene: 11. CDR3 length: 14 amino acids. Germline V lookup: CDR1 MNHEY, CDR2 SVGEGT. CDR3: CASSPWGGSREQYF. As DNA, the CDR3 is TGTGCCAGCAGCCCTTGGGGAGGGTCCCGCGAGCAGTACTTC.

In this sample, this clonotype turned up many times. This chain connects TRBV7-3 to TRBJ2-5; the match to TRBD1 covers 8 bases. Germline trimming cut 0 bases from V and 3 bases from J; bases unmatched to any gene: 0. This CDR3 contains 14 residues. Germline CDR1 reads SGHTA; CDR2 reads FQGTGA. The CDR3 spells CASSLTGQEETQYF. The CDR3 DNA reads TGTGCCAGCAGCTTAACGGGACAGGAAGAGACCCAGTACTTC.

This clonotype was seen repeatedly, ten times or more. CDR3 in amino acids: CSVSQGATVGETQYF. The CDR3 DNA reads TGCAGCGTTTCACAGGGGGCGACGGTAGGAGAGACCCAGTACTTC. V and J are TRBV29-1 and TRBJ2-5; 9 bases align to TRBD1. This CDR3 is 15 amino acids long. Germline assignment: CDR1 SQVTM and CDR2 ANQGSEA. With 5 bases clipped from V and 4 bases from J, the junction kept 11 bases outside the gene matches.

The V and J genes are TRBV3-1 and TRBJ2-7; the match to TRBD1 covers 7 bases. Germline CDR1 LGHDT, CDR2 YNNKEL (reference sequence). The CDR3 has 13 amino acids. The junction had 4 bases not matched to a gene; V was cut back by 3 bases and J by 5 bases. CDR3 sequence reads: CASSHLDRDEQYF. CDR3 bases: TGTGCCAGCAGCCACCTCGACAGGGACGAGCAGTACTTC.

The CDR3 region has the DNA TGCAGTGCTCTCCGGACAAGAGGGACAGATACGCAGTATTTT. This gives the protein CSALRTRGTDTQYF. V gene TRBV20-1 combines with J gene TRBJ2-3, with D possibly called TRBD1 or TRBD2 (5 bases each). V was pared by 5 bases and J by 3 bases, with 15 bases between. This CDR3 region has 14 residues. The V gene's germline CDR1 is DFQATT and CDR2 SNEGSKA (reference sequence).

This clonotype was observed a few times. J is TRBJ1-2 and V is TRBV20-1; D may be TRBD1 (6 bases). The CDR3 sequence is 14 residues long. In germline, CDR1 is DFQATT, CDR2 SNEGSKA (reference sequence). V lost 1 base and J 3 bases, leaving 12 bases between the germline ends. CDR3 sequence: CSARGNREDYGYTF. The CDR3 nucleotides are TGCAGTGCTAGAGGCAACAGGGAGGACTATGGCTACACCTTC.

This chain uses TRBV19 with TRBJ2-3; a possible D gene is TRBD2 (5 bases). CDR3 length equals 15 residues. V gave up 9 bases and J gave up 2 bases, with 18 bases separating them. Germline CDR1 LNHDA, CDR2 SQIVND (reference sequence). In DNA form, the CDR3 reads TGTGCCAGCACCGCGGGTCTTCCCGTCACAGATACGCAGTATTTT. As protein: CASTAGLPVTDTQYF.

This clonotype was recorded many times. The chain has TRBV7-9 and TRBJ2-5; D gene unclear. The V gene lost 3 bases and the J gene lost 5 bases, with 10 bases spanning the gap. Germline V gives CDR1 SEHNR, CDR2 FQNEAQ (reference sequence). This CDR3 is built from 13 residues. The CDR3 region has the DNA TGTGCCAGCAGCTTGGTCCCTACCGAGACCCAGTACTTC. Translated: CASSLVPTETQYF.

This clonotype has more than one count but fewer than ten. The chain recombines TRBV5-8 with TRBJ2-3, with 8 bases matching TRBD2. Germline V gene sequence: CDR1 SGHTS, CDR2 YDEGEE. This CDR3 has 15 amino acids. V dropped 0 bases and J dropped 5; count of bases not matched to a gene: 5. The CDR3 sequence: CASSLAGGGIDTQYF. The CDR3 coding sequence is TGTGCCAGCAGCTTGGCCGGCGGGGGGATAGATACGCAGTATTTT.

The chain has TRBV29-1 and TRBJ2-1, with 7 bases identical to TRBD2. Germline-derived CDR1 and CDR2 are SQVTM and ANQGSEA. V dropped 4 bases and J dropped 6; count of bases not matched to a gene: 12. The CDR3 covers 15 residues. The CDR3 is CSVGGAWRESNEQFF. The DNA of the CDR3 is TGCAGCGTTGGGGGCGCGTGGCGGGAGAGCAATGAGCAGTTCTTC.